This is a list of T cell receptor beta chains from one sample in a study of cytomegalovirus exposure and HLA in healthy donors. Data came from immunoSEQ multiplex PCR; TCRdb stores just in-frame clones and leaves some out. The table lists 250,000 to 300,000 clones, just over 85% of them singletons. Sample: PBMCs. Source of these receptors: a woman younger than 30 in good health and CMV-seronegative. The CDR3 runs from the conserved cysteine through the conserved F or W. Fields, in order: clone size, D gene, V gene, J gene, CDR3 DNA, CDR3 protein. A D gene is named only where the DNA matches it firmly. The listing skips clone size in some rows; elsewhere it reads once, few, many or a size class.

.	.	TRBV9	TRBJ1-2	TGTGCCAGCAGCGTAGTAGGTGGGGGGAAGGGGTCGAGTAGGACCTTC	CASSVVGGGKGSSRTF
once	.	TRBV27	TRBJ2-3	TGTGCCAGCAGTTGGAAGGGGGTGGCAGATACGCAGTATTTT	CASSWKGVADTQYF
few	TRBD1	TRBV6-5	TRBJ1-2	TGTGCCAGCAGCTATCGGGACAGGGAGGGCTACACCTTC	CASSYRDREGYTF
once	.	TRBV15	TRBJ1-5	TGTGCCACCAGCAGAGATGGGGTTGGGGGGGGCAATCAGCCCCAGCATTTT	CATSRDGVGGGNQPQHF
.	.	TRBV6-4	TRBJ2-1	TGTGCCAGCAGTGACAGGAGGAGCGGAAGGAGCTCCTACAATGAGCAGTTCTTC	CASSDRRSGRSSYNEQFF
.	TRBD1	TRBV5-1	TRBJ2-1	TGCGCCAGCAGCTACCGGGACAGGGGGCCAAATGAGCAGTTCTTC	CASSYRDRGPNEQFF
.	.	TRBV19	TRBJ2-7	TGTGCCAGTATCTTCCCGGGTCAAAAAAGCGAGCAGTACTTC	CASIFPGQKSEQYF
few	TRBD2	TRBV4-2	TRBJ2-7	TGTGCCAGCAGCCAAGACACCGGGACTAGCAACGAGCAGTACTTC	CASSQDTGTSNEQYF
.	.	TRBV7-9	TRBJ2-7	TGTGCCAGCAGACAGGGAAATAGCGGGTCCTACGAGCAGTACTTC	CASRQGNSGSYEQYF
.	.	TRBV19	TRBJ2-7	TGTGCCAGTAGTATGATTAGGGGGTCCTACGAGCAGTACTTC	CASSMIRGSYEQYF
.	TRBD2	TRBV27	TRBJ2-5	TGTGCCAGCAGTTTATCTAGGCTAGCGGGGGGAACATGGGAGACCCAGTACTTC	CASSLSRLAGGTWETQYF
.	TRBD1	TRBV5-1	TRBJ2-7	TGCGCCAGCAGTAAGTCCGGGACAGCCTACGAGCAGTACTTC	CASSKSGTAYEQYF
.	TRBD1	TRBV29-1	TRBJ2-3	TGCAGCGTTGAAAAACAGGGGGCTGATACGCAGTATTTT	CSVEKQGADTQYF
few	.	TRBV11-2	TRBJ1-1	TGTGCCAGCAGCTTAGTGGCAGCGGTAACTGAAGCTTTCTTT	CASSLVAAVTEAFF